This T cell receptor beta chain appears in the sequencing data of a study of vaccination and CD4 T cells after COVID-19. Study-wide context: For post-vaccine samples, collection took place a median about 72 days after dose two, ranging from 14 to 241. Overlapping spike pools from SARS-CoV-2 and HCoV-NL63, HCoV-OC43 and HCoV-229E served as culture stimuli.

A word on this clonotype: The target antigen is unknown.

Oncomine TCR Beta short-read sequencing was applied to DNA from cultured CD4+ T cells. MiXCR, applied by TCRdb to the PCR reads, yields one record per CDR3 protein. The sample holds 7,500 to 10,000 distinct CDR3 sequences; 65% to 70% are singletons and the top ten take roughly 10%. Looked up from germline, CDR1 is SNHLY and CDR2 is FYNNEI. Trimming left V 6 bases short and J 7 bases short, with 10 bases between. The CDR3 length is 13 residues. Indicated treatment: approximately nine-day PBMC culture with coronavirus spike peptide pools or control peptides (ViraFEST assay). The sample was CD4+ T cells from blood, cultured in vitro, taken before SARS-CoV-2 vaccination. This chain links TRBV2 with TRBJ1-6, with TRBD1 as a possible D gene (5 bases). The sequence came from a human donor who had recovered from COVID-19. Here the CDR3 DNA reads TGTGCCAGCAGGAGGGACCTAAATTCACCCCTCCACTTT. Its translation is CASRRDLNSPLHF.